The 24 T cell receptor beta chains below all came from one sample that was sequenced in a study of T cells expressing NK-cell markers. TCRdb re-called the 5' RACE reads, yielding one record per CDR3 amino acid sequence without DNA. The sample shows about 160,000 distinct CDR3 sequences, and 20% to 25% sits with its ten largest clones. The sequenced material came from blood T cells: a sorted CD56 or NKG2C T cell subset, CD4+ or CD8+ T cells, or bulk PBMC T cells (not recorded which). The receptor set was obtained from a man aged 18-75 years in good health.

The chain recombines TRBV7-6 with TRBJ1-2. The CDR3 length is 16 residues. Germline CDR1 SGHVS, CDR2 FNYEAQ. The CDR3 spells CASSNTGGVRPYGYTF.

The chain couples TRBV6-6 to TRBJ2-3; the TRBD2 assignment by TCRdb is unverifiable without DNA. The CDR3 contains 12 residues. Per germline, CDR1 MNHNY and CDR2 SVGAGI (reference sequence). CDR3 protein: CASSNRADTQYF.

This CDR3 reads CASSDRVGGTEAFF. This sequence joins TRBV27 and TRBJ1-1; TCRdb's assignment of TRBD1 cannot be checked, as there is no DNA. This CDR3 is built from 14 residues. Germline CDR1 reads MNHEY; CDR2 reads SMNVEV (reference sequence).

The genes are TRBV30 and TRBJ2-3. The CDR3 runs to 16 residues. Germline V gene lookup returns CDR1 GTSNPN and CDR2 SVGIG (reference sequence). CDR3 in amino acids: CAWSVSLGLAADTQYF. The whole variable domain, remainder taken from reference TRBV30 and TRBJ2-3, is SQTIHQWPATLVQPVGSPLSLECTVEGTSNPNLYWYRQAAGRGLQLLFYSVGIGQISSEVPQNLSASRPQDRQFILSSKKLLLSDSGFYLCAWSVSLGLAADTQYFGPGTRLTVL.

V is TRBV20-1 and J is TRBJ2-3. This CDR3 has 14 amino acids. Germline V CDR1 and CDR2: DFQATT, SNEGSKA (reference sequence). CDR3 residues: CSARDWDNTDTQYF.

The V call is TRBV27, the J call TRBJ2-5; the TRBD1 assignment by TCRdb is unverifiable without DNA. This CDR3 spans 14 amino acids. The germline V gene encodes CDR1 MNHEY and CDR2 SMNVEV (reference sequence). CDR3 loop: CASSSGGAGETQYF.

This rearrangement joins TRBV5-4 to TRBJ2-7; there is no DNA to check the TCRdb D call of TRBD2. The CDR3 runs 13 residues. Germline V gene lookup returns CDR1 SGHNT and CDR2 YYREEE (reference sequence). This chain's CDR3 is CASTHWGDYEQYF.

The chain combines TRBV20-1 with TRBJ2-7; the TCRdb call, TRBD2, lacks DNA for checking. Germline V gene lookup returns CDR1 DFQATT and CDR2 SNEGSKA (reference sequence). The CDR3 sequence is 15 residues long. The CDR3 region is CSASGPQRGSYEQYF.

The V call is TRBV15, the J call TRBJ2-1. CDR1 and CDR2 from the germline V gene are LNHNV and YYDKDF (reference sequence). This CDR3 is 15 amino acids long. CDR3 amino acids: CATSRARGPYNEQFF.

The genes are TRBV28 and TRBJ1-1. Germline CDR1 reads MDHEN; CDR2 reads SYDVKM. The CDR3 runs 13 residues. The CDR3 here is CASGLDLNTEAFF.

V and J are TRBV13 and TRBJ2-3. The CDR3 is made up of 14 amino acids. Germline V lookup: CDR1 PRHDT, CDR2 FYEKMQ (reference sequence). CDR3 protein: CASMRGTSTDTQYF.

The chain has TRBV7-9 and TRBJ2-3; TCRdb lists TRBD1, though no DNA is available to test this call. Germline CDR1 and CDR2: SEHNR and FQNEAQ (reference sequence). The CDR3 length is 16 residues. CDR3 amino acids: CASSLVAGGVADTQYF.

The chain links TRBV27 to TRBJ1-1. The V gene's germline CDR1 is MNHEY and CDR2 SMNVEV (reference sequence). The CDR3 loop spans 13 amino acids. CDR3 sequence: CASSLPLSDEAFF.

The chain couples TRBV6-1 to TRBJ2-7; TCRdb designates TRBD1, a call that cannot be tested without DNA. This CDR3 is 19 amino acids long. Germline V gene lookup returns CDR1 MNHNS and CDR2 SASEGT. The CDR3 sequence: CASSLRQGWDGGLPYEQYF.

The chain links TRBV7-9 to TRBJ2-3. Germline V gene lookup returns CDR1 SEHNR and CDR2 FQNEAQ (reference sequence). This CDR3 has 13 amino acids. The CDR3 sequence: CASPAASTDTQYF.

The rearrangement links TRBV20-1 to TRBJ1-1; TCRdb indicates TRBD1, and absent DNA this call remains unverified. Germline CDR1 is DFQATT and CDR2 is SNEGSKA (reference sequence). This CDR3 is 13 amino acids long. CDR3 region: CSATETGGSEAFF.

V gene TRBV7-2 combines with J gene TRBJ2-1; TCRdb selects TRBD2, and the lack of DNA leaves this call unchecked. The CDR3 loop spans 15 amino acids. The V gene's germline CDR1 is SGHTA and CDR2 FQGNSA. The CDR3 spells CASSLGRTSYNEQFF.

The chain carries TRBV9 and TRBJ1-2. Germline V lookup: CDR1 SGDLS, CDR2 YYNGEE. The CDR3 contains 14 residues. The CDR3 sequence: CASVSTGINYGYTF.

V usage is TRBV12-3 or TRBV12-4 and J usage is TRBJ2-2; the D gene TCRdb calls, TRBD2, cannot be checked with no DNA. CDR3 length: 15 residues. CDR3 region: CASRSGGPNTGELFF.

The rearrangement joins TRBV27 to TRBJ1-2; TCRdb indicates TRBD1, and absent DNA this call remains unverified. Germline V gene data show CDR1 as MNHEY and CDR2 as SMNVEV (reference sequence). This CDR3 spans 14 amino acids. CDR3 protein: CASSQTGSVSGYTF.

This chain uses TRBV6-5 with TRBJ1-1; TCRdb lists TRBD1, though no DNA is available to test this call. CDR3 length: 13 residues. The germline CDR1 and CDR2 sequences are MNHEY and SVGAGI. The CDR3 is CASSYEAGAEAFF.

The rearrangement joins TRBV24-1 to TRBJ2-7; TCRdb outputs TRBD2, but without DNA this stays unchecked. The length of the CDR3 is 14 residues. Per the germline V gene, CDR1 is KGHDR and CDR2 is SFDVKD. The CDR3 spells CATRSSAESYEQYF.

This CDR3 reads CASSSRQEQETQYF. The V and J genes are TRBV7-9 and TRBJ2-5; TCRdb picks TRBD1, but there is no DNA to check that call. CDR1 and CDR2 (germline): SEHNR, FQNEAQ (reference sequence). CDR3 size: 14 residues.

This chain uses TRBV19 with TRBJ2-1; TCRdb calls TRBD1, which cannot be checked without DNA. Germline V gives CDR1 LNHDA, CDR2 SQIVND (reference sequence). The CDR3 contains 12 residues. The CDR3 loop reads CASGDGYNEQFF.